This T cell receptor (beta chain) derives from a study of shared clonotypes between healthy human individuals. Per germline, CDR1 MDHEN and CDR2 SYDVKM. The CDR3 sequence is 14 residues long. Germline trimming cut 6 bases from V and 6 bases from J; bases unmatched to any gene: 4. TCRdb's copy holds only in-frame clones and misses some; the assay was immunoSEQ multiplex PCR. The sample gives fewer than 1.6 million clones, approximately 98.5% of which show up once; around 0.33% is in the top ten. The J gene is TRBJ2-3, the V gene TRBV28; 12 positions agree with TRBD1. Sequencing was done on a sample of naive CD4+ T cells sorted from blood. This sample's subset: CD45RA+ positively selected. The TCR sequence derives from a man aged 25-45 years in good health. CDR3 loop: CASSGTGGIDTQYF. The CDR3 DNA sequence: TGTGCCAGCAGCGGGACAGGGGGCATTGATACGCAGTATTTT.